The present T cell receptor beta chain was sequenced within a study of blood T cell repertoires in COVID-19. In the study overall: Whether acute or convalescent, the COVID-19 samples came from the United States, Italy and Spain. In each case, the material was cDNA or gDNA derived from T cells, B-cell-depleted T cells, or PBMCs.

J was trimmed by 8 bases and V by 4 bases; bases with no gene match: 20. The CDR3 is 19 amino acids. The germline gives CDR1 SEHNR, CDR2 FQNEAQ (reference sequence). Per the original data handling: Cell counts per sample came from amplifying reference gene primers. Only in-frame clones appear in the TCRdb table, and some are missing; sequencing was by immunoSEQ multiplex PCR. The V and J calls and clone size are taken from that table; D and trimming were inferred from the DNA. The sample contains 150,000 to 200,000 clones, roughly 85% of which appear only once. This receptor was taken from a woman over 75 with active or convalescent COVID-19. This chain uses TRBV7-9 with TRBJ2-1, with 10 bases aligning to TRBD2. The sequenced sample was peripheral blood. The CDR3 bases are TGTGCCAGCAGCTGGCGGTCGGGAGGGACTAGCGAGGCCGTAGATGAGCAGTTCTTC. This gives the protein CASSWRSGGTSEAVDEQFF. The complete variable domain, with remaining parts taken from reference TRBV7-9 and TRBJ2-1, reads DTGVSQNPRHKITKRGQNVTFRCDPISEHNRLYWYRQTLGQGPEFLTYFQNEAQLEKSRLLSDRFSAERPKGSFSTLEIQRTEQGDSAMYLCASSWRSGGTSEAVDEQFFGPGTRLTVL.